The clone carrying this TCR beta chain was found a few times. What it binds is unknown. The sample is drawn from a study of response to subunit inactivated influenza vaccine. TCRdb re-called the RT-PCR reads with MiXCR, one entry per CDR3 protein. This sample has 700,000 to 800,000 distinct CDR3 sequences, with around 18% found just once. Study results and caveats: Researchers suggested that each seasonal influenza vaccination recruits few new T cells.

The V gene lost 7 bases and the J gene lost 3 bases, with 16 bases spanning the gap. The length of the CDR3 is 14 residues. CDR1 and CDR2 (germline): MNHEY, SVGEGT. This TCR derives from a man aged 50-60 years who received an inactivated influenza vaccine. The material sequenced was PBMCs from blood, taken 5 days after vaccination. The genes are TRBV6-2 or TRBV6-3 and TRBJ2-7; weak D call: TRBD1 (6 bases). CDR3 DNA: TGTGCCAGCAAGCTGCGACAGGAGAACTACGAGCAGTACTTC. Protein product: CASKLRQENYEQYF.